Reported below is one TCR beta chain. Its antigen remains unknown. These data originate in a study of T cell responses to AZD1222 COVID-19 vaccine. Study findings and constraints: Repertoires were sampled only after the peak T cell response. White British donors predominated, females outnumbered males, and clonal diversity was possibly underestimated. With two AZD1222 doses given, Spike-specific TCR breadth and depth both rose.

This CDR3 spans 14 amino acids. Germline CDR1 LNHDA, CDR2 SQIVND (reference sequence). V was cut by 2 bases and J by 2 bases, with 7 bases left in between. Some clones are missing from TCRdb's copy, which holds only in-frame ones; the method was immunoSEQ multiplex PCR. The data show about 110,000 clones, roughly 90% seen once. This receptor was obtained from an adult who received the AZD1222 COVID-19 vaccine. The source material was peripheral blood, sampled 28 days after the second AZD1222 dose. The V gene is TRBV19, the J gene TRBJ1-3; D ambiguous. This CDR3 reads CASSIRAAGNTIYF. The DNA for the CDR3 is TGTGCCAGTAGTATAAGGGCGGCTGGAAACACCATATATTTT.